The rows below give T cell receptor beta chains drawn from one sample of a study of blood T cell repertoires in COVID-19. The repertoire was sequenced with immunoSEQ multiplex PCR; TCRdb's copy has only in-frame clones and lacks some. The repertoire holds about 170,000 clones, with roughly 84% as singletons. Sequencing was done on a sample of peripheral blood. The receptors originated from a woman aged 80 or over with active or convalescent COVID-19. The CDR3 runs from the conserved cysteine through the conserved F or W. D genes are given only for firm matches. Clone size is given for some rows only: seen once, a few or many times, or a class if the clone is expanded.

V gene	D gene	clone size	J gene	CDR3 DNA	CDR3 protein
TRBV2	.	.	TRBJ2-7	TGTGCCAGCGTCATGGCGGGCTACGAGCAGTACTTC	CASVMAGYEQYF
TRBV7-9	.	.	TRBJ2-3	TGTGCCAGCAGCTTTAGAGCAGATACGCAGTATTTT	CASSFRADTQYF
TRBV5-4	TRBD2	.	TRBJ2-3	TGTGCCAGCAGCTTGGGCGGGGGGATTCAAGATACGCAGTATTTT	CASSLGGGIQDTQYF
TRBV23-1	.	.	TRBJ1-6	TGCGCCAGCCGCCCGGGACTGGGGGATTCACCCCTCCACTTT	CASRPGLGDSPLHF
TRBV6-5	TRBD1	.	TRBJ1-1	TGTGCCAGCACCTCCAGGACAGGTCACGCTTTCTTT	CASTSRTGHAFF
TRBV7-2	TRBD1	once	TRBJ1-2	TGTGCCAGCAGCTTAAAGGGGGCCGATTATGGCTACACCTTC	CASSLKGADYGYTF
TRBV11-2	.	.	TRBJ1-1	TGTGCCAGCAGCTTAGACCCCCAACCTACAGGGCCGAACACTGAAGCTTTCTTT	CASSLDPQPTGPNTEAFF
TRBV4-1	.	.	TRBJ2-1	TGCGCCAGCAGCCAAGAAACGCTCGTGTTGACCTCTCGGGTCTTC	CASSQETLVLTSRVF
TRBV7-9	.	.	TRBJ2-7	TGTGCCAGCAGCCCCGGGGCCTACGAGCAGTACTTC	CASSPGAYEQYF
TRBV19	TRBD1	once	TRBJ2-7	TGTGCCAGTAGTTTCCGACAGGGGGCGCGCTACGAGCAGTACTTC	CASSFRQGARYEQYF
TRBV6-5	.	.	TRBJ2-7	TGTGCCAGCAGTTACTGGCAGGGAAACGAGCAGTACTTC	CASSYWQGNEQYF
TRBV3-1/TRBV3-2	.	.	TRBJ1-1	TGTGCCAGCAGCCAAGATTCTCCGGGGAGGGCGGGAACTGAAGCTTTCTTT	CASSQDSPGRAGTEAFF
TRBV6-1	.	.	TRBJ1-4	TGTGCCAGCAGTGACCCTCTCAGTCCGGAAAAACTGTTTTTT	CASSDPLSPEKLFF
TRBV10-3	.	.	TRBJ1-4	TGTGCCATCAGTGTGGGGGCGCAGGCTAATGAAAAACTGTTTTTT	CAISVGAQANEKLFF
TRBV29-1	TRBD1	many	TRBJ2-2	TGCAGCGCTGTCGACAGGGGGAACACCGGGGAGCTGTTTTTT	CSAVDRGNTGELFF
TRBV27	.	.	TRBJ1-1	TGTGCCAGCAGTACGCATTCTGACAGGAACACTGAAGCTTTCTTT	CASSTHSDRNTEAFF
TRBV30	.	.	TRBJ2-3	TGTGCCTGGAGTGTACTCGCTACTAGCACAGATACGCAGTATTTT	CAWSVLATSTDTQYF
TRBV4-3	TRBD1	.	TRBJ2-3	TGCGCCAGCAGCCCCGGACAGGGCGCAGATACGCAGTATTTT	CASSPGQGADTQYF
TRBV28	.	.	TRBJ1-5	TGTGCCAGCAGTCACTATAGCAATCAGCCCCAGCATTTT	CASSHYSNQPQHF
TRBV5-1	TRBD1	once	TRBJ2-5	TGCGCCAGCAGCTTTGGACAGGGCCAAGAGACCCAGTACTTC	CASSFGQGQETQYF
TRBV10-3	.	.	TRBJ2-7	TGTGCCATCAGTGCAACACAGGGAGCAGGGCAGGACGAGCAGTACTTC	CAISATQGAGQDEQYF
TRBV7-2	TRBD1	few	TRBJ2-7	TGTGCCAGCAGCCCCCGAAGACAGGGAAACCCACTCTACGAGCAGTACTTC	CASSPRRQGNPLYEQYF
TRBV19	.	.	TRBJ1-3	TGTGCCAGTACTAACCCTAGGGGGAGCTCTGGAAACACCATATATTTT	CASTNPRGSSGNTIYF
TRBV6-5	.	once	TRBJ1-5	TGTGCCAGCAGTACGACAGCAGGGGCCCAGCATTTT	CASSTTAGAQHF
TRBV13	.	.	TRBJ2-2	TGTGCCAGCATACAACCTGGAGGGGGCGCGTCCGGGGAGCTGTTTTTT	CASIQPGGGASGELFF
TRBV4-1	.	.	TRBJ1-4	TGCGCCAGCAGCCAAGGGAAAAGGGGCAACAGTTTGGAAAAACTGTTTTTT	CASSQGKRGNSLEKLFF
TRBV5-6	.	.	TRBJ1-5	TGTGCCAGCAGCTTGTGGTTCTCAGGGGCCGGGCCCCAGCATTTT	CASSLWFSGAGPQHF
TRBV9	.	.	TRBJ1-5	TGTGCCAGCAGCGTAGGTCCCGGGTCGGTGAATCAGCCCCAGCATTTT	CASSVGPGSVNQPQHF
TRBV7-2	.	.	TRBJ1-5	TGTGCCAGCAGCCTCACATCCACAGAGACCTACCAGCCCCAGCATTTT	CASSLTSTETYQPQHF
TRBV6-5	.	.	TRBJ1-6	TGTGCCAGCAGTTACTCGGGACTTGTGGGCTCACCCCTCCACTTT	CASSYSGLVGSPLHF
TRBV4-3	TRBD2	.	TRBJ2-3	TGCGCCAGCAGCCAAGAGGGCGGGGGGACAGATACGCAGTATTTT	CASSQEGGGTDTQYF
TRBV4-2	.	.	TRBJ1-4	TGTGCCAGCAGCCAAGGCGAAACCAAACTGTTTTTT	CASSQGETKLFF
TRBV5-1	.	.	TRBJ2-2	TGCGCCAGCAGCAGGCGGGACAGCAACACCGGGGAGCTGTTTTTT	CASSRRDSNTGELFF
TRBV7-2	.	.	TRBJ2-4	TGTGCCAGCAGCTTAGCGTACCAGTCGAACATTCAGTACTTC	CASSLAYQSNIQYF
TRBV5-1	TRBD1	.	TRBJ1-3	TGCGCCAGCAGCTTGGGACAGGGTGCTGGAAACACCATATATTTT	CASSLGQGAGNTIYF
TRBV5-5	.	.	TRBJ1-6	TGTGCCAGCACCGGGGACTGGGGAACGAGCTCCTATAATTCACCCCTCCACTTT	CASTGDWGTSSYNSPLHF
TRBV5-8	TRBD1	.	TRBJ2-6	TGTGCCAGCAGCTTAGCAGGGGGAGCCAACGTCCTGACTTTC	CASSLAGGANVLTF
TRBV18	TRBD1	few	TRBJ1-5	TGTGCCAGCTCACGTACGGGACAGGGTGGCAATCAGCCCCAGCATTTT	CASSRTGQGGNQPQHF
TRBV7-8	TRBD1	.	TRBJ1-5	TGTGCCAGCAGCCCGGGACAGCTCAATCAGCCCCAGCATTTT	CASSPGQLNQPQHF
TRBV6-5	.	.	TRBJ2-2	TGTGCCAGCAGTTATACGGTCGGGGAGCTGTTTTTT	CASSYTVGELFF
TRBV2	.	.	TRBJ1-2	TGCGCCAGCGTGCAGTTAAACTATGGCTACACCTTC	CASVQLNYGYTF
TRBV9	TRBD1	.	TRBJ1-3	TGTGCCAGCAGCGTAGGGCAGGGGGAAGGAAACACCATATATTTT	CASSVGQGEGNTIYF
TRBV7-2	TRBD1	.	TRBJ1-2	TGTGCCAGCAGCCAAGGACAGGCCACCATCATGGGCTACACCTTC	CASSQGQATIMGYTF
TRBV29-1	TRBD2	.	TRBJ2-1	TGCAGCGTGGCAAGCGGGGGGGCCTACAATGAGCAGTTCTTC	CSVASGGAYNEQFF
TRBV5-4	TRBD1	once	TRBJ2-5	TGTGCCAGCAGCTCGCCCGGGACAGGGGTAGAGACCCAGTACTTC	CASSSPGTGVETQYF
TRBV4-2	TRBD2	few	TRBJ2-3	TGTGCCAGCAGCCAAGGGACTAGCGGGGGGGCGAGGACAGATACGCAGTATTTT	CASSQGTSGGARTDTQYF
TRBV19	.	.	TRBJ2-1	TGTGCCAGTAGGAGGGCAATCCTCTTCTACAATGAGCAGTTCTTC	CASRRAILFYNEQFF